The rows below give T cell receptor beta chains drawn from one sample of a study of a mutant IDH1 vaccine in newly diagnosed glioma. The antigens for these receptors are not known. Sequencing used immunoSEQ multiplex PCR; TCRdb keeps in-frame clones, though not all of them. The repertoire includes tens of thousands of clones, around 81% of them detected once, and roughly 12% sits in the top ten. The source material was PBMCs, sampled from a glioma patient whose treatment included an IDH1 peptide vaccine. These TCRs come from a man aged 50 to 59 with glioma. The CDR3 runs from the conserved cysteine through the conserved F or W. The D gene is left open where the match is weak.

D	V	J	DNA	CDR3
TRBD1	TRBV29-1	TRBJ1-4	TGCAGCGTTGAATCCACAGGACAGGGTTGGGGAAAACTGTTTTTT	CSVESTGQGWGKLFF
TRBD2	TRBV5-1	TRBJ2-2	TGCGCCAGCGGACTAGCGGGGGGAACCGGGGAGCTGTTTTTT	CASGLAGGTGELFF
TRBD2	TRBV11-3	TRBJ2-5	TGTGCCAGCAGCCATCCACCGGGGGGTCCATCCTCCGAGACCCAGTACTTC	CASSHPPGGPSSETQYF
TRBD1	TRBV30	TRBJ2-7	TGTGCCTGGAGTGGACAGGGGGACTCCTACGAGCAGTACTTC	CAWSGQGDSYEQYF
TRBD1	TRBV28	TRBJ2-2	TGTGCCAGCAGCCCGGGACAGAGGACCGGGGAGCTGTTTTTT	CASSPGQRTGELFF
TRBD2	TRBV28	TRBJ2-7	TGTGCCAGCAGTTCCGCAGCGGGGGGGTCCTACGAGCAGTACTTC	CASSSAAGGSYEQYF
.	TRBV27	TRBJ2-7	TGTGCCAGCAGTTTGGGGCAGGGTACGGGCGAGCAGTACTTC	CASSLGQGTGEQYF
.	TRBV7-8	TRBJ1-1	TGTGCCAGCAGCTTATCAGAGAACACTGAAGCTTTCTTT	CASSLSENTEAFF
.	TRBV6-5	TRBJ2-2	TGTGCCAGCACCTACTCTCGGAACACCGGGGAGCTGTTTTTT	CASTYSRNTGELFF
TRBD1	TRBV5-5	TRBJ1-5	TGTGCCAGCAGCGGCACAGGGGATCAGCCCCAGCATTTT	CASSGTGDQPQHF
TRBD1	TRBV2	TRBJ1-2	TGTGCCAGCACCAAAGCCCTGACAGGGACCAATGGCTACACCTTC	CASTKALTGTNGYTF
.	TRBV30	TRBJ1-2	TGTGCCTATTTGCCGGGGGAGGGCGGGGGCTACACCTTC	CAYLPGEGGGYTF